This TCR beta chain originates from a study of shared clonotypes between healthy human individuals. Germline V gene lookup returns CDR1 SGHDN and CDR2 FVKESK. Trimming took 2 bases from V and 2 from J; bases not matched to a gene: 4. The CDR3 contains 15 residues. This table comes from immunoSEQ multiplex PCR, and its TCRdb copy is limited to in-frame clones, with some not included. Here the sample spans about 2.3 million clones, around 92% being singletons. The source is a man between 18 and 35 years old in good health. Some clones in this sample may be carry-over from other donors' samples. The sequenced sample was naive CD4+ T cells from PBMCs. Subset described: CD45RA+ positively selected. The rearrangement links TRBV14 to TRBJ2-7, with TRBD1 matching over 9 bases. DNA of the CDR3: TGTGCCAGCAGCCAACCAGGGACAGGGCCCTACGAGCAGTACTTC. This gives the protein CASSQPGTGPYEQYF.